This T cell receptor beta chain came from a study of T cell responses to AZD1222 COVID-19 vaccine. About this clone itself: The target antigen is unknown.

The method was immunoSEQ multiplex PCR; TCRdb's version includes in-frame clones alone and lacks a portion of them. The sample contains 120,000 to 150,000 clones, 85% to 95% of which appear only once. The CDR3 has 17 amino acids. Germline V gene lookup returns CDR1 MNHNS and CDR2 SASEGT. V lost 3 bases and J lost 0; bases outside the gene matches: 5. Study-level results: It was only a handful of AZD1222 recipients who were seropositive at baseline.

The V gene is TRBV6-1, the J gene TRBJ1-6, with 7 bases aligning to TRBD1. The sequence came from an adult in good health. This specimen consisted of peripheral blood, obtained on day 0 of AZD1222 vaccination. CDR3 sequence (DNA): TGTGCCAGCAGTGACCCGACAGGGAGCTCCTATAATTCACCCCTCCACTTT. Its translation is CASSDPTGSSYNSPLHF.